The entry below describes one T cell receptor beta chain. Generated by immunoSEQ multiplex PCR, the TCRdb table keeps only in-frame clones and is missing some. This sample has about 130,000 clones; 88% occur once, and the top ten carry about 12%. This CDR3 spans 13 amino acids. Germline V gene lookup returns CDR1 MDHEN and CDR2 SYDVKM. V lost 3 bases and J 2 bases, leaving 4 bases between the germline ends. This entry comes from a study of radiation and T cells in renal cell carcinoma. Described time point: baseline pretreatment blood. Treatment specified: 15 Gy SBRT to primary tumor, nephrectomy 4 weeks later. Radiation-treated patients gave blood at baseline, week 2 and week 4.

This chain links TRBV28 with TRBJ2-2; no reliable D call. This clonotype originated in a woman aged 45-65 years with renal cell carcinoma. The sample here was blood, taken from a patient whose treatment included radiotherapy and nephrectomy. The CDR3 DNA is TGTGCCAGCAGTTTTCTAAACACCGGGGAGCTGTTTTTT. This gives the protein CASSFLNTGELFF.